These 9 T cell receptor beta chains came from one sample sequenced in a study of human T cells and chemical hapten exposure. TCRdb redid the calling of the RACE reads with MiXCR, one entry per CDR3 protein. The repertoire holds around 300,000 distinct CDR3 sequences, with around 7% as singletons. Indicated time point: patch test 1, 2 weeks after DPC sensitization. Specified treatment: therapeutic diphenylcyclopropenone sensitization with weekly scalp DPC. The sequences come from whole blood, collected in connection with sensitization to the hapten diphenylcyclopropenone (DPC). Every receptor here comes from a woman between 18 and 30 years old with alopecia areata. Some clones in this sample may be carry-over from other donors' samples.

This clonotype appeared a few times. The chain recombines TRBV27 with TRBJ2-7; 7 positions match TRBD2. The CDR3 runs 15 residues. The V gene end was trimmed by 5 bases and the J gene end by 7 bases; junction bases not matched to a gene: 14. Germline V gene sequence: CDR1 MNHEY, CDR2 SMNVEV (reference sequence). Written as DNA, the CDR3 is TGTGCCAGCAGTCCGACTAGCTTAAGGCCCTGGGAGCAGTACTTC. Protein: CASSPTSLRPWEQYF.

This clonotype was counted at least ten times. The chain couples TRBV6-1 to TRBJ1-2, with D possibly TRBD1 on 6 matching bases. The germline V gene has CDR1 MNHNS and CDR2 SASEGT. V gave up 3 bases and J gave up 2 bases, with 10 bases separating them. The CDR3 has 14 amino acids. The chain's CDR3 is CASSEGHLNYGYTF. The CDR3 bases are TGTGCCAGCAGTGAGGGACACCTGAACTATGGCTACACCTTC.

The rearrangement joins TRBV4-3 to TRBJ2-1, with 8 nucleotides matching TRBD2. Per germline, CDR1 LGHNA and CDR2 YSLEER. The V segment lost 2 bases and the J segment 5 bases; nucleotides outside the gene matches: 11. CDR3 length equals 17 residues. The CDR3 DNA is TGCGCCAGCAGCCAATCCTCCGGGGGGGCAAGGGACAATGAGCAGTTCTTC. As protein: CASSQSSGGARDNEQFF.

The genes are TRBV7-9 and TRBJ1-5; TRBD1 aligns across 8 bases. J gave up 5 bases and V 5 bases, and 17 bases lay outside the gene matches. The CDR3 extends over 18 amino acids. Germline CDR1 SEHNR, CDR2 FQNEAQ (reference sequence). In DNA, the CDR3 is TGTGCCAGCAGCCGGACCGGGCAGGGGGCGAAGTATGATCAGCCCCAGCATTTT. This sequence encodes CASSRTGQGAKYDQPQHF. Complete variable domain (other parts from reference TRBV7-9 and TRBJ1-5): DTGVSQNPRHKITKRGQNVTFRCDPISEHNRLYWYRQTLGQGPEFLTYFQNEAQLEKSRLLSDRFSAERPKGSFSTLEIQRTEQGDSAMYLCASSRTGQGAKYDQPQHFGDGTRLSIL.

This clonotype was seen more than once but under ten times. The rearrangement joins TRBV5-1 to TRBJ2-3; D might be TRBD2 (5 bases). Germline V gene data show CDR1 as SGHRS and CDR2 as YFSETQ. The CDR3 is made up of 16 amino acids. Trimming cost V 3 bases and J 0 bases, with 14 bases left between them. The CDR3 bases are TGCGCCAGCAGCTCAGGCGGAGGAGCTAGCACAGATACGCAGTATTTT. This codes for CASSSGGGASTDTQYF.

The chain joins TRBV20-1 to TRBJ1-4, with D possibly TRBD1 on 6 matching bases. The CDR3 is 16 amino acids. V shed 0 bases and J shed 3 bases, with 14 bases lying between them. Per germline, CDR1 DFQATT and CDR2 SNEGSKA (reference sequence). DNA of the CDR3: TGCAGTGCTAGAGATAACAGGGTAGGGTCTAATGAAAAACTGTTTTTT. Translating gives CSARDNRVGSNEKLFF.

The V gene is TRBV10-2, the J gene TRBJ1-6; 7 positions match TRBD1. The V and J ends lost 8 bases and 6 bases, in that order; junction bases with no gene match: 13. This CDR3 has 16 residues. CDR1 and CDR2 from the germline V gene are WSHSY and SAAADI. The CDR3 is CASCPGGQALNSPLHF. The CDR3 DNA sequence: TGCGCCAGCTGCCCAGGTGGACAGGCGCTTAATTCACCCCTCCACTTT.

The chain couples TRBV6-2 or TRBV6-3 to TRBJ2-7; 13 nucleotides match TRBD2. V was clipped by 2 bases and J by 4 bases; unmatched bases: 2. The CDR3 spans 15 residues. Germline-derived CDR1 and CDR2 are MNHEY and SVGEGT. For the CDR3, the DNA is TGTGCCAGCAGTTACGAGACTAGCGGGGGGTACGAGCAGTACTTC. This encodes CASSYETSGGYEQYF.

This clonotype was recorded at least ten times. The gene calls are TRBV7-3 and TRBJ2-2; possibly TRBD1 for D (6 bases). V lost 5 bases, J lost 4 bases, and 17 bases lay in between. Germline CDR1 is SGHTA and CDR2 is FQGTGA. This CDR3 is built from 16 residues. The CDR3 region is CASSPAAGAGTGELFF. In DNA, the CDR3 is TGTGCCAGCAGCCCAGCCGCAGGGGCGGGCACCGGGGAGCTGTTTTTT.